This T cell receptor (beta chain) was profiled in a study of CD8 T cells in Susac syndrome. This CDR3 is 14 amino acids long. Trimming cost V 3 bases and J 2 bases, with 9 bases left between them. An amount of RNA that ranged from about 0.45 to 1 ug was reverse transcribed with random hexamers. Via MiXCR, TCRdb re-called the immunoSEQ multiplex PCR reads, giving one row per CDR3 protein. This table holds around 300,000 distinct CDR3 sequences, about 90% found once. The chain links TRBV12-3 or TRBV12-4 to TRBJ2-3; D is possibly TRBD1 (5 bases). This TCR was sampled from a human donor with multiple sclerosis. The sequencing input was CD4+ T cells from PBMCs. The CDR3 sequence: CASSFDSATDTQYF. Here the CDR3 DNA reads TGTGCCAGCAGTTTCGACAGCGCCACAGATACGCAGTATTTT.